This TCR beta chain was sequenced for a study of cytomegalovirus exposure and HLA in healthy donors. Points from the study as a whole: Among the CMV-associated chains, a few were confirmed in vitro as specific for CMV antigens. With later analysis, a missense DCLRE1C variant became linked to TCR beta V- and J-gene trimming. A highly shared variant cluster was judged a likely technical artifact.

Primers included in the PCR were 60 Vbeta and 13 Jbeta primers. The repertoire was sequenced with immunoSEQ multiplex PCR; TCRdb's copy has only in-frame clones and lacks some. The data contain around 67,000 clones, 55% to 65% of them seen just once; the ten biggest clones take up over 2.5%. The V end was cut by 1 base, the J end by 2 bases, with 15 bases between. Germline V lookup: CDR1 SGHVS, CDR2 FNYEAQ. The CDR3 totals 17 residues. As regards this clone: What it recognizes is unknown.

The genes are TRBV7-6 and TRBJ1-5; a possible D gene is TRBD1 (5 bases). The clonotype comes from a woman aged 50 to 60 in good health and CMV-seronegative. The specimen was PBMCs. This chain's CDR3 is CASSLGRQGNRNQPQHF. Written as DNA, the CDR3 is TGTGCCAGCAGCTTAGGACGGCAGGGTAATCGCAATCAGCCCCAGCATTTT.